Below are 22 T cell receptor beta chains sequenced from a single sample in a study of blood T cells in healthy people across ages. Sample-barcoded 5' priming and a J-beta primer mix drove a second PCR of about 7 to 11 cycles. TCRdb independently ran MiXCR on the 5' RACE reads; one entry per CDR3 protein. Counted here are about 780,000 distinct CDR3 sequences, around 50% occurring once; the ten biggest clones make up less than 20%. Sequencing was performed on blood. All receptors come from a man at least 80 years old in good health.

There are a few counts of this clonotype. This rearrangement joins TRBV15 to TRBJ2-7; D remains ambiguous. The CDR3 extends over 12 amino acids. Per the germline V gene, CDR1 is LNHNV and CDR2 is YYDKDF (reference sequence). The V and J ends lost 1 base and 6 bases respectively, with 7 bases between them. CDR3 coding DNA: TGTGCCACCAGCAGAGTGGGTAGCGAGCAGTACTTC. Protein product: CATSRVGSEQYF.

This clonotype was observed a handful of times. The chain combines TRBV20-1 with TRBJ2-3, with TRBD2 identical over 12 bases. CDR3 length: 16 residues. Unmatched junction bases numbered 6, after V lost 0 bases and J lost 5 bases. Germline V gene sequence: CDR1 DFQATT, CDR2 SNEGSKA (reference sequence). CDR3 nucleotides: TGCAGTGCTAGAGATCTAGCGGGGGGGCAGGTAGATACGCAGTATTTT. Amino acid sequence: CSARDLAGGQVDTQYF.

This clonotype was recorded a few times. The V call is TRBV10-3, the J call TRBJ2-3; 8 bases align to TRBD2. Germline CDR1 and CDR2: ENHRY and SYGVKD. The trim removed 2 bases at V and 5 bases at J, leaving 3 bases unmatched. The CDR3 runs 14 residues. The CDR3 loop is CAISEGSGRDTQYF. The CDR3 DNA reads TGTGCCATCAGTGAGGGGAGCGGGAGAGATACGCAGTATTTT.

The gene calls are TRBV9 and TRBJ2-7; 8 nucleotides agree with TRBD2. The CDR3 spans 16 residues. The V segment lost 4 bases and the J segment 4 bases; nucleotides outside the gene matches: 13. CDR1 is SGDLS and CDR2 is YYNGEE in the germline V gene. The CDR3: CASSPREAGVGYEQYF. In DNA, the CDR3 is TGTGCCAGCAGCCCGCGGGAAGCGGGAGTAGGATACGAGCAGTACTTC.

The chain has TRBV4-1 and TRBJ1-5; D unclear. V lost 0 bases and J 2 bases, leaving 5 bases between the germline ends. Germline V gene lookup returns CDR1 MGHRA and CDR2 YSYEKL. The CDR3 has 14 residues. The CDR3 loop reads CASSQDGGNQPQHF. As DNA, the CDR3 is TGCGCCAGCAGCCAAGATGGGGGCAATCAGCCCCAGCATTTT.

A few counts support this clonotype. V usage is TRBV24-1 and J usage is TRBJ2-1, with 9 bases fitting TRBD2. Germline V lookup: CDR1 KGHDR, CDR2 SFDVKD. J was trimmed by 6 bases and V by 3 bases; bases with no gene match: 14. The CDR3 is 18 residues long. The CDR3 protein is CATSDRSSGSRWGNEQFF. The DNA for the CDR3 is TGTGCCACCAGTGATCGGAGTAGCGGGAGTAGGTGGGGCAATGAGCAGTTCTTC.

The gene calls are TRBV10-3 and TRBJ1-3, with 9 bases fitting TRBD1. Germline V CDR1 and CDR2: ENHRY, SYGVKD. With V trimmed by 7 bases and J by 2 bases, 9 bases remained unmatched. This CDR3 contains 16 residues. The CDR3 loop reads CAIKGQGGSPGNTIYF. In DNA, the CDR3 is TGTGCCATCAAGGGACAGGGTGGGTCGCCTGGAAACACCATATATTTT.

CDR3 sequence reads: CASSLAAGQRYNEQFF. As DNA, the CDR3 is TGCGCCAGCAGCTTGGCTGCGGGACAGAGATACAATGAGCAGTTCTTC. This sequence joins TRBV5-1 and TRBJ2-1; the D gene is possibly TRBD1 (7 bases). Germline CDR1 and CDR2: SGHRS and YFSETQ. The CDR3 runs to 16 residues. V was pared by 0 bases and J by 4 bases, with 14 bases between. Full variable domain (outside the CDR3, taken from reference TRBV5-1 and TRBJ2-1): KAGVTQTPRYLIKTRGQQVTLSCSPISGHRSVSWYQQTPGQGLQFLFEYFSETQRNKGNFPGRFSGRQFSNSRSEMNVSTLELGDSALYLCASSLAAGQRYNEQFFGPGTRLTVL.

Only a few counts were recorded for this clonotype. The chain employs TRBV29-1 and TRBJ2-1; D possibly corresponds to TRBD1 (6 bases). This CDR3 contains 14 residues. Trimming pared 6 bases from V and 1 base from J, leaving 13 bases between. Germline values: CDR1 SQVTM, CDR2 ANQGSEA. The chain's CDR3 is CSVLGQLSYNEQFF. CDR3 nucleotide sequence: TGCAGCGTGCTCGGACAGCTTTCCTACAATGAGCAGTTCTTC.

This chain joins TRBV29-1 and TRBJ2-7; the D gene is possibly TRBD1 (5 bases). The V end was cut by 8 bases, the J end by 0 bases, with 11 bases between. The CDR3 runs to 12 residues. Germline V CDR1 and CDR2: SQVTM, ANQGSEA. CDR3 in DNA: TGCAGCTCCATAGGGGACTCCTACGAGCAGTACTTC. This translates into CSSIGDSYEQYF.

The table lists this clonotype with many counts. The chain is built from TRBV20-1 and TRBJ2-7; D not resolved. Germline V gives CDR1 DFQATT, CDR2 SNEGSKA (reference sequence). V was cut by 4 bases and J by 0 bases, with 13 bases left in between. The CDR3 spans 14 residues. CDR3: CSAKPLESSYEQYF. In DNA, the CDR3 is TGCAGTGCTAAACCCCTCGAGAGCTCCTACGAGCAGTACTTC.

The chain is built from TRBV10-2 and TRBJ2-4, with D perhaps being TRBD1 or TRBD2 (5 bases each). Judging by the DNA end, TRBJ2-7 fits better; the J call may be wrong. The CDR3 is made up of 15 amino acids. Germline-derived CDR1 and CDR2 are WSHSY and SAAADI. This CDR3 reads CASSESAIPGHEQYF. The CDR3 bases are TGCGCCAGCAGTGAGTCGGCCATTCCGGGGCACGAGCAGTACTTC.

Only a few counts were recorded for this clonotype. V and J are TRBV7-2 and TRBJ2-7; no firm D call. This CDR3 is built from 11 residues. Germline loops: CDR1 SGHTA, CDR2 FQGNSA. Trimming took off 5 bases at V and 6 bases at J, with 8 bases between the two ends. The CDR3 nucleotides read TGTGCCAGCAGCCAAACAGCCGAGCAGTACTTC. This encodes CASSQTAEQYF.

In its sample, this clonotype was seen many times. The chain carries TRBV7-2 and TRBJ2-4, with a weak D call TRBD1 (5 bases). This CDR3 contains 14 residues. Germline V CDR1 and CDR2: SGHTA, FQGNSA. The ends were cut back, 1 base at V and 8 bases at J, with 12 bases in the middle. CDR3 in DNA: TGTGCCAGCAGCTTAGTCCCCAGGGCGGACATTCAGTACTTC. It specifies CASSLVPRADIQYF.

This clonotype was found a few times. A read error is possible here, since a much larger clone lies one base away. The chain employs TRBV12-3 or TRBV12-4 and TRBJ2-7; D possibly corresponds to TRBD2 (6 bases). This CDR3 comprises 12 residues. The CDR3 region is CPSSLGGGSSYF. The CDR3 DNA reads TGTCCCAGCAGTTTAGGTGGGGGGTCCTCGTACTTC.

This clonotype showed up many times. This chain links TRBV28 with TRBJ2-5; D call uncertain. V was shortened by 3 bases and J by 0 bases, with 11 bases between the two germline ends. Germline values: CDR1 MDHEN, CDR2 SYDVKM. The CDR3 is 15 residues long. The CDR3 reads CASSFDSQYQETQYF. The CDR3 DNA reads as TGTGCCAGCAGTTTCGACTCCCAGTACCAAGAGACCCAGTACTTC.

The chain carries TRBV2 and TRBJ2-1, with 14 bases aligning to TRBD2. Germline V lookup: CDR1 SNHLY, CDR2 FYNNEI. V gave up 6 bases and J gave up 8 bases; unmatched junction bases: 6. The CDR3 is 15 amino acids. CDR3 nucleotide sequence: TGTGCCAGCAGGGAGACTAGCGGGAGGGTCCATGAGCAGTTCTTC. It yields the protein CASRETSGRVHEQFF.

V usage is TRBV20-1 and J usage is TRBJ1-2, with 9 bases identical to TRBD1. V lost 4 bases and J lost 2; bases outside the gene matches: 2. This CDR3 region has 13 residues. CDR1 and CDR2 (germline): DFQATT, SNEGSKA (reference sequence). CDR3 loop: CSATGTGNYGYTF. DNA for the CDR3: TGCAGTGCTACCGGGACAGGGAACTATGGCTACACCTTC.

There are many counts of this clonotype. This rearrangement joins TRBV5-1 to TRBJ2-5; 12 bases align to TRBD2. This CDR3 comprises 18 residues. The V gene's germline CDR1 is SGHRS and CDR2 YFSETQ. J gave up 5 bases and V 4 bases, and 15 bases lay outside the gene matches. The CDR3 DNA reads as TGCGCCAGCAGCCTAGGGGCCGAGACTAGCGGGAGTAGTGAGACCCAGTACTTC. Encoded protein: CASSLGAETSGSSETQYF.

A note on this clonotype: A junction boundary mismatches the germline segment, possibly from a read error. The rearrangement uses TRBV18 and TRBJ2-3, with a possible D match to TRBD1 (5 bases). The CDR3 contains 15 residues. Germline CDR1 is KGHSH and CDR2 is LQKENI. The CDR3 here is CVSSPPGRETDTQYF. The CDR3 DNA reads TGTGTCAGCTCACCACCGGGCAGGGAAACAGATACGCAGTATTTT. The whole variable domain, filled in from reference TRBV18 and TRBJ2-3, reads NAGVMQNPRHLVRRRGQEARLRCSPMKGHSHVYWYRQLPEEGLKFMVYLQKENIIDESGMPKERFSAEFPKEGPSILRIQQVVRGDSAAYFCVSSPPGRETDTQYFGPGTRLTVL.

This clonotype was counted once. V and J are TRBV24-1 and TRBJ2-3, with 7 bases lining up with TRBD2. The junction had 11 bases not matched to a gene; V was cut back by 4 bases and J by 2 bases. The CDR3 spans 17 residues. Germline V lookup: CDR1 KGHDR, CDR2 SFDVKD. CDR3 region: CATSDPGLFGNTDTQYF. DNA for the CDR3: TGTGCCACCAGTGACCCGGGACTATTCGGCAACACAGATACGCAGTATTTT.

This clonotype was counted between two and nine times. The CDR3 DNA reads as TGTGCCAGCAGCCGAGTCTACGAGCAGTACTTC. This gives the protein CASSRVYEQYF. V is TRBV6-5 and J is TRBJ2-7; D is ambiguous. Between the trimmed V and J ends, which lost 6 bases and 3 bases, there was a span of 6 bases. The CDR3 loop spans 11 amino acids. Germline CDR1 and CDR2: MNHEY and SVGAGI.